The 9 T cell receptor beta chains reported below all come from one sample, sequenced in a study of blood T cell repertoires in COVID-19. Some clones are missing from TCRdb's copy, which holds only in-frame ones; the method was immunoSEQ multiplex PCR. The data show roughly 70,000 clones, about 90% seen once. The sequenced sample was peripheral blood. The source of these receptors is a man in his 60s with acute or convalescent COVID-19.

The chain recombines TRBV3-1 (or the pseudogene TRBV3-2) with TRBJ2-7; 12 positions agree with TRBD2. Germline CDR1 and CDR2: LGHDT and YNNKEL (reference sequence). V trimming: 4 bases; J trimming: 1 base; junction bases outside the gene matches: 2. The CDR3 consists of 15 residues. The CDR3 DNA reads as TGTGCCAGCAGCCTAACTAGCGGGGGGTCCTACGAGCAGTACTTC. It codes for CASSLTSGGSYEQYF.

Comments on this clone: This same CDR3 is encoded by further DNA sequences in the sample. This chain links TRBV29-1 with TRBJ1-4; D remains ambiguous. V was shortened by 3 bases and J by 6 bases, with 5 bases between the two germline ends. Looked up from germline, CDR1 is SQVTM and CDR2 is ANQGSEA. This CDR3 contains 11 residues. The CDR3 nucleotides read TGCAGCGTTGAGCGGGATGAAAAACTGTTTTTT. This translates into CSVERDEKLFF.

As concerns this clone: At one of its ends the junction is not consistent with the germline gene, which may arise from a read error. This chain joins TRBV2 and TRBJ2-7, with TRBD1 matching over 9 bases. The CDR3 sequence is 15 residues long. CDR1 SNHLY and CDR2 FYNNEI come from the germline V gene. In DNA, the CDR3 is TGTGCCAGCAGTGAATCTGGGACAGGGTCCTCCGAGCAGTACTTC. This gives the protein CASSESGTGSSEQYF.

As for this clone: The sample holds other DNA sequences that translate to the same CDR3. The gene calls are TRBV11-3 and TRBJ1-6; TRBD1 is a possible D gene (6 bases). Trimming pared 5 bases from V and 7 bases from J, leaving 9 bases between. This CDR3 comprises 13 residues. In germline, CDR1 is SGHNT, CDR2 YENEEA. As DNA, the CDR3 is TGTGCCAGCAGCCGCACAGGGAATTCACCCCTCCACTTT. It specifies CASSRTGNSPLHF.

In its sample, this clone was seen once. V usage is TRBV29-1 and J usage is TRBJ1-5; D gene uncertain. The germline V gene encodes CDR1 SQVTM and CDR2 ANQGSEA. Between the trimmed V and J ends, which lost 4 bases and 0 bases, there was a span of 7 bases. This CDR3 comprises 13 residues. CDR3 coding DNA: TGCAGCGTTGCGGAGAATAGCAATCAGCCCCAGCATTTT. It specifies CSVAENSNQPQHF.

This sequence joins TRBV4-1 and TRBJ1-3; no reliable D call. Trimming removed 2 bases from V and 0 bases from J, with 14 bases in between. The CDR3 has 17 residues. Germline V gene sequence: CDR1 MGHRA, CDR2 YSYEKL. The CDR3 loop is CASSQNWRPGSGNTIYF. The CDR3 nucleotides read TGCGCCAGCAGCCAAAATTGGAGGCCGGGCTCTGGAAACACCATATATTTT.

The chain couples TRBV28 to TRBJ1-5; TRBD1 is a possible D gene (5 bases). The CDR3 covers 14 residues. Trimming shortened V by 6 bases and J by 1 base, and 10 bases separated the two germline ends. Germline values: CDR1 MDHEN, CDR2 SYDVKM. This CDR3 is CASRGLESNQPQHF. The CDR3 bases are TGTGCCAGCAGGGGGCTAGAGAGCAATCAGCCCCAGCATTTT.

The CDR3 spells CASSQLYTDTQYF. Here the CDR3 DNA reads TGTGCCAGCAGCCAATTGTACACAGATACGCAGTATTTT. V gene TRBV3-1 (or the pseudogene TRBV3-2) combines with J gene TRBJ2-3, with no clear D. V lost 2 bases and J lost 2, with 5 bases in between. CDR3 length equals 13 residues. Germline lookup yields CDR1 LGHDT and CDR2 YNNKEL (reference sequence).

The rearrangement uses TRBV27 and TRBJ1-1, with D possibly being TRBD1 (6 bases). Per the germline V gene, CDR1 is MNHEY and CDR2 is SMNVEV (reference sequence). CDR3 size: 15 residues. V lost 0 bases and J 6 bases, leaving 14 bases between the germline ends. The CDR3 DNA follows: TGTGCCAGCAGTTTATCAGTGTGGGGGCGTTCTGAAGCTTTCTTT. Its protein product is CASSLSVWGRSEAFF.